The TCR beta chain described here comes from a study of blood T cell repertoires in COVID-19. Study-level information: Some COVID-19 samples were acute and others convalescent; all came from the United States, Italy and Spain. From T cells, B-cell-depleted T cells, or PBMCs came the material, which was cDNA or gDNA.

Trimming removed 1 base from V and 2 bases from J; junction bases left unmatched: 10. The germline V gene has CDR1 SGHTA and CDR2 FQGNSA. This CDR3 region has 19 residues. Per the original data handling: Nucleated cell counts were estimated from reference gene primer amplification. Generated by immunoSEQ multiplex PCR, the TCRdb table keeps only in-frame clones and is missing some. V, J and clone size were drawn from that table, and D and trimming were deduced from the DNA. Of about 68,000 clones in the sample, 80% to 90% were seen once. This chain uses TRBV7-2 with TRBJ1-3, with 11 bases fitting TRBD1. The sample taken for sequencing was peripheral blood. This TCR was recovered from a man under 40 with acute or convalescent COVID-19. Here the CDR3 reads CASSLDGRPDRGPGNTIYF. The CDR3, as DNA: TGTGCCAGCAGCTTAGATGGTAGACCGGACAGGGGGCCTGGAAACACCATATATTTT.